The present TCR beta chain was sequenced within a study of technical replicates of blood from four donors. V lost 0 bases and J 3 bases, leaving 9 bases between the germline ends. Germline V gene sequence: CDR1 MNHEY, CDR2 SVGAGI. The CDR3 contains 15 residues. Sequenced by immunoSEQ multiplex PCR; TCRdb stores in-frame clones only, minus some. The table shows more than 90,000 clones, with about 95% occurring only once. The specimen was T cells isolated from PBMCs. The clonotype was recovered from a human donor in good health. The genes are TRBV6-5 and TRBJ1-3, with D maybe TRBD1 (6 bases). DNA of the CDR3: TGTGCCAGCAGTTACTCGTTCAGGGGTGGAAACACCATATATTTT. It encodes CASSYSFRGGNTIYF.